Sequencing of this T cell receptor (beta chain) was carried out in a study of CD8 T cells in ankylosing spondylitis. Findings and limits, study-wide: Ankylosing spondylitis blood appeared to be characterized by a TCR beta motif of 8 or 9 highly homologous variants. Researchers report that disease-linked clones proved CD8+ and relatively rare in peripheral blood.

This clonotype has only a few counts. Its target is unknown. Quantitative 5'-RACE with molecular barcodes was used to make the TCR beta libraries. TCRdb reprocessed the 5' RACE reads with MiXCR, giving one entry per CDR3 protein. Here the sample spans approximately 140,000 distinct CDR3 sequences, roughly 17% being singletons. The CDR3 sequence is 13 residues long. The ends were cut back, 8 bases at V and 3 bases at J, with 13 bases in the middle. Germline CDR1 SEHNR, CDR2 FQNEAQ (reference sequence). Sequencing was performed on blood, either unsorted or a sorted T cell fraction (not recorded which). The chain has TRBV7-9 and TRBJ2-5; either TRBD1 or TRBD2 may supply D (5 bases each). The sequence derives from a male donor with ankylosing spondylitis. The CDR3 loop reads CASEGPNKETQYF. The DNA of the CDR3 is TGTGCCAGCGAGGGACCAAACAAAGAGACCCAGTACTTC.